The 8 T cell receptor beta chains reported below all come from one sample, sequenced in a study of blood T cell repertoires in COVID-19. Method: immunoSEQ multiplex PCR; TCRdb's copy keeps in-frame clones and lacks some. The table lists 250,000 or so clones, about 86% of them singletons. Specimen: peripheral blood. These receptors were taken from a man aged 55 to 70 with acute or convalescent COVID-19.

The chain joins TRBV19 to TRBJ1-5, with a tentative D call TRBD1 (6 bases). This CDR3 region has 14 residues. Germline V lookup: CDR1 LNHDA, CDR2 SQIVND (reference sequence). Between the trimmed V and J ends, which lost 1 base and 9 bases, there was a span of 13 bases. CDR3 nucleotides: TGTGCCAGTAGTATAGCGGCAGGGGAACGGCCCCAGCATTTT. Residues: CASSIAAGERPQHF.

The chain employs TRBV14 and TRBJ2-1, with a tentative D call TRBD2 (6 bases). CDR3 length: 16 amino acids. Germline CDR1 is SGHDN and CDR2 is FVKESK. The V end was cut by 1 base, the J end by 2 bases, with 12 bases between. The CDR3 region has the DNA TGTGCCAGCAGCCAAGTAGGAGGGCGTGCCTACAATGAGCAGTTCTTC. Translating it yields CASSQVGGRAYNEQFF.

The chain uses TRBV19 and TRBJ2-1; maybe TRBD2 (5 bases). The V gene lost 1 base and the J gene lost 9 bases, with 7 bases spanning the gap. The length of the CDR3 is 12 residues. Germline CDR1 and CDR2: LNHDA and SQIVND (reference sequence). Written as DNA, the CDR3 is TGTGCCAGTAGTATAGCGGGAAGTGAGCAGTTCTTC. Translated, it gives CASSIAGSEQFF.

This chain connects TRBV5-5 to TRBJ1-5, with TRBD1 identical over 7 bases. This CDR3 region has 13 residues. Germline trimming cut 5 bases from V and 4 bases from J; bases unmatched to any gene: 3. CDR1 SGHKS and CDR2 YYEKEE come from the germline V gene (reference sequence). The CDR3 DNA reads as TGTGCCAGCAGGGACAGGTTAAATCAGCCCCAGCATTTT. Residues: CASRDRLNQPQHF.

The chain links TRBV11-3 to TRBJ2-5; 8 positions agree with TRBD2. The CDR3 loop spans 16 amino acids. The V gene end was trimmed by 2 bases and the J gene end by 4 bases; junction bases not matched to a gene: 9. Germline-derived CDR1 and CDR2 are SGHNT and YENEEA. The CDR3 here is CASSLQSGSWGETQYF. Here the CDR3 DNA reads TGTGCCAGCAGCTTACAAAGCGGGAGCTGGGGAGAGACCCAGTACTTC.

This clone occurred once. The V call is TRBV29-1, the J call TRBJ2-5, with TRBD2 matching over 9 bases. V lost 6 bases, J lost 4 bases, and 0 bases stayed unmatched. The CDR3 covers 11 residues. The germline gives CDR1 SQVTM, CDR2 ANQGSEA. In DNA, the CDR3 is TGCAGCGTGCGGGAGGGAGAGACCCAGTACTTC. It is translated as CSVREGETQYF.

The chain combines TRBV7-2 with TRBJ2-1, with 14 bases that match TRBD2. The germline CDR1 and CDR2 sequences are SGHTA and FQGNSA. This CDR3 is 15 amino acids long. The junction had 2 bases not matched to a gene; V was cut back by 3 bases and J by 7 bases. The CDR3 sequence is CASSLTSGRANEQFF. CDR3 sequence (DNA): TGTGCCAGCAGCTTGACTAGCGGGAGGGCGAATGAGCAGTTCTTC. The whole variable domain, filled in from reference TRBV7-2 and TRBJ2-1, reads GAGVSQSPSNKVTEKGKDVELRCDPISGHTALYWYRQSLGQGLEFLIYFQGNSAPDKSGLPSDRFSAERTGGSVSTLTIQRTQQEDSAVYLCASSLTSGRANEQFFGPGTRLTVL.

The rearrangement joins TRBV6-5 to TRBJ1-1; 7 nucleotides match TRBD1. Germline assignment: CDR1 MNHEY and CDR2 SVGAGI. V shed 0 bases, J shed 9 bases, and the junction held 1 base outside the gene matches. CDR3 size: 12 residues. The CDR3 here is CASSYSGGKAFF. In DNA, the CDR3 is TGTGCCAGCAGTTACTCAGGGGGCAAAGCTTTCTTT.